A selection of T cell receptor beta chains follows, all from one sample in a study of T cell repertoires in cytomegalovirus infection. MiXCR was run by TCRdb on the reads, yielding one entry per CDR3 protein. The sample has some 97,000 distinct CDR3 sequences; 20% to 30% are singletons. Sequencing used CD8+ T cells from PBMCs. The receptors here all came from a human donor in good health (CMV status not recorded). Some clones in this sample may be carry-over from other donors' samples. The CDR3 runs from the conserved cysteine through the conserved F or W. D genes are given only for firm matches. Where a row states a size, it is once, few, many or the class of an expanded clone; other rows omit it.

V,D,J,size,DNA,CDR3
TRBV28,NA,TRBJ1-5,NA,TGTGCCAGCAGCCTCGACGGGAGGGGACAGCCCCAGCATTTT,CASSLDGRGQPQHF
TRBV7-8,NA,TRBJ2-7,many,TGTGCCAGCAGCTTAACAGGCGAGCAGTACTTC,CASSLTGEQYF
TRBV4-3,NA,TRBJ2-7,NA,TGCGCCAGCAGCCAAGACCGCCAGGCCAGATACTACGAGCAGTACTTC,CASSQDRQARYYEQYF
TRBV7-9,TRBD1,TRBJ2-6,few,TGTGCCCTTGCCCGGCGGGGACAGGCTGGGGCCAACGTCCTGACTTTC,CALARRGQAGANVLTF
TRBV6-2/TRBV6-3,TRBD1,TRBJ2-1,NA,TGTGCCAGCAGTTACACAGGACAGGGGTACGATGAGCAGTTCTTC,CASSYTGQGYDEQFF
TRBV10-3,NA,TRBJ1-2,NA,TGTGCCATCAGTGAGTCAGGGGGGGCATATGGCTACACCTTC,CAISESGGAYGYTF
TRBV7-2,NA,TRBJ2-1,many,TGTGCCAGCAGCTTTGGCGGGTCGTACAATGAGCAGTTCTTC,CASSFGGSYNEQFF
TRBV4-3,NA,TRBJ2-5,NA,TGCGCCAGCAGCCAAGGGAGACGGCAAGAGACCCAGTACTTC,CASSQGRRQETQYF
TRBV12-3/TRBV12-4,NA,TRBJ2-7,many,TGTGCCAGCAGTTTGGGGGGCCCGGGTTTTTTTTCCTACGAGCAGTACTTC,CASSLGGPGFFSYEQYF
TRBV5-5,NA,TRBJ2-1,few,TGTGCCAGCAGCCACGGCTCCTACAATGAGCAGTTCTTC,CASSHGSYNEQFF
TRBV12-3/TRBV12-4,NA,TRBJ2-3,NA,TGTACCAGCAGATCCTCCGCTAGCACAGATACGCAGTATTTT,CTSRSSASTDTQYF
TRBV7-6,NA,TRBJ2-7,NA,TGTGCCAGCAGCCGCTTGCCTTTACCGACACAGATCTCCTACGAGCAGTACTTC,CASSRLPLPTQISYEQYF
TRBV29-1,NA,TRBJ1-1,NA,TGCAGCGTTGAAGGTTACGAACGCACTGAAGCTTTCTTT,CSVEGYERTEAFF
TRBV14,TRBD1,TRBJ2-1,NA,TGTGCCAGCAGCCCCAGGGGGAAGTCCTACAATGAGCAGTTCTTC,CASSPRGKSYNEQFF
TRBV19,TRBD1,TRBJ1-1,many,TGTGCCAGTAGTATTGGACAGGGTCTCATGAACACTGAAGCTTTCTTT,CASSIGQGLMNTEAFF
TRBV2,NA,TRBJ2-7,few,TGTGCCAGCAGGGAGCCAGGGGCCTACGAGCAGTACTTC,CASREPGAYEQYF
TRBV27,NA,TRBJ2-7,NA,TGTGCCAGCAGGTTAGTCGGGGGTTACTACGAGCAGTACTTC,CASRLVGGYYEQYF
TRBV24-1,NA,TRBJ2-5,few,TGTGCCGGGCTCCCGCTGAAGACCCAGTACTTC,CAGLPLKTQYF
TRBV28,NA,TRBJ2-7,NA,TGTGCCAGCACCGCGGACAGCACCTACGAGCAGTACTTC,CASTADSTYEQYF
TRBV11-2,TRBD1,TRBJ2-7,few,TGTGCCAGCAGGCTCGGGACAGGGGGCGAGCAGTACTTC,CASRLGTGGEQYF
TRBV28,TRBD1,TRBJ1-1,NA,TGTGCCAGCAGTCCCCTGACAGGGGGCTTAGCTGAAGCTTTCTTT,CASSPLTGGLAEAFF
TRBV10-1,NA,TRBJ1-5,once,TGCGCCAGCAGTGTAATTGGGGCCCGGACTCAGCCCCAGCATTTT,CASSVIGARTQPQHF
TRBV4-1,NA,TRBJ1-4,many,TGCGCCAGCAGCCAAGACAGGATATATGAAAAACTGTTTTTT,CASSQDRIYEKLFF
TRBV12-3/TRBV12-4,NA,TRBJ2-1,NA,TGTGCCAGCAGTTTTGGGGTCGATGAGCAGTTCTTC,CASSFGVDEQFF
TRBV5-1,TRBD1,TRBJ2-3,few,TGCGCCAGCAGCGGGAGACAGGGGGAAGATACGCAGTATTTT,CASSGRQGEDTQYF
TRBV7-6,TRBD1,TRBJ1-4,many,TGTGCCAGCAGCTCGCGACAGGGGGGGACTAATGAAAAACTGTTTTTT,CASSSRQGGTNEKLFF
TRBV7-9,NA,TRBJ1-3,NA,TGTGCCAGCAGCTTGTACTCTGGAAACACCATATATTTT,CASSLYSGNTIYF